These 22 T cell receptor beta chains share one sample of origin, sequenced in a study of cytomegalovirus exposure and HLA in healthy donors. TCRdb's table, derived via immunoSEQ multiplex PCR, lists solely in-frame clones and lacks some. The table lists some 86,000 clones, over 85% of them singletons. Material: PBMCs. The source of these receptors is a woman younger than 45 in good health and CMV-seronegative.

This clone was seen a single time. The chain joins TRBV7-3 to TRBJ2-3; D may be TRBD2 (5 bases). CDR3 size: 12 residues. Trimming shortened V by 6 bases and J by 1 base, and 5 bases separated the two germline ends. Germline V gene sequence: CDR1 SGHTA, CDR2 FQGTGA. CDR3 coding DNA: TGTGCCAGCAGTAGCGGCACAGATACGCAGTATTTT. Its translation: CASSSGTDTQYF.

V is TRBV27 and J is TRBJ2-7; TRBD1 matches 9 bases. CDR3 length equals 18 residues. V lost 6 bases, J lost 3 bases, and 18 bases stayed unmatched. Germline V gene data show CDR1 as MNHEY and CDR2 as SMNVEV (reference sequence). CDR3 sequence: CASRGPGQGGRKVYEQYF. In DNA form, the CDR3 reads TGTGCCAGCAGAGGGCCGGGACAGGGAGGTCGCAAGGTCTACGAGCAGTACTTC.

This clone occurred once. The chain joins TRBV19 to TRBJ1-2; weak D call: TRBD1 (6 bases). This CDR3 is built from 15 residues. Trimming removed 3 bases at V and 0 bases at J, with 11 bases between. CDR1 and CDR2 from the germline V gene are LNHDA and SQIVND (reference sequence). The CDR3 loop reads CASSIPGTTNYGYTF. Here the CDR3 DNA reads TGTGCCAGTAGTATCCCGGGGACAACTAACTATGGCTACACCTTC. Full variable domain (missing parts from reference TRBV19 and TRBJ1-2): DGGITQSPKYLFRKEGQNVTLSCEQNLNHDAMYWYRQDPGQGLRLIYYSQIVNDFQKGDIAEGYSVSREKKESFPLTVTSAQKNPTAFYLCASSIPGTTNYGYTFGSGTRLTVV.

This clone was seen only once. The chain has TRBV6-5 and TRBJ1-1; tentatively, D is TRBD1 (5 bases). Germline CDR1 is MNHEY and CDR2 is SVGAGI. CDR3 length equals 16 residues. Trimming stripped 0 bases from V and 3 bases from J, with 14 bases between. The CDR3 loop reads CASSYSKAGTDTEAFF. The CDR3 coding sequence is TGTGCCAGCAGTTACTCGAAGGCGGGGACGGACACTGAAGCTTTCTTT.

On this clone: An end of the junction differs from the germline gene, which may be a read error. DNA of the CDR3: TGTGCCAGCAGTTTGGCAACAGGGCGGCGCTGGGCTTTC. This gives the protein CASSLATGRRWAF. V and J are TRBV28 and TRBJ2-7, with TRBD1 as a possible D gene (6 bases). CDR1 is MDHEN and CDR2 is SYDVKM in the germline V gene. The CDR3 is 13 amino acids.

The V gene is TRBV19, the J gene TRBJ1-1; 7 positions agree with TRBD1. The ends lost 5 bases at V and 0 bases at J; junction bases unmatched: 3. The CDR3 sequence is 14 residues long. Germline V gives CDR1 LNHDA, CDR2 SQIVND (reference sequence). The DNA for the CDR3 is TGTGCCAGTAGTTCGAGGGGGCTGAACACTGAAGCTTTCTTT. Amino acids: CASSSRGLNTEAFF.

The chain combines TRBV4-3 with TRBJ1-1; possibly TRBD1 for D (6 bases). V was pared by 0 bases and J by 1 base, with 9 bases between. CDR1 and CDR2 from the germline V gene are LGHNA and YSLEER. The CDR3 contains 15 residues. The CDR3 region is CASSQDGGRNTEAFF. CDR3 DNA: TGCGCCAGCAGCCAAGATGGGGGCAGGAACACTGAAGCTTTCTTT.

This sequence joins TRBV7-8 and TRBJ2-1; 15 positions agree with TRBD2. Germline CDR1 is SGHVS and CDR2 is FQNEAQ. The trim removed 4 bases at V and 2 bases at J, leaving 0 bases unmatched. The CDR3 has 16 amino acids. The CDR3 loop is CASSWTSGRAYNEQFF. CDR3 sequence (DNA): TGTGCCAGCAGCTGGACTAGCGGGAGGGCCTACAATGAGCAGTTCTTC.

The rearrangement links TRBV4-1 to TRBJ2-7, with 7 nucleotides matching TRBD2. CDR1 is MGHRA, CDR2 YSYEKL, per germline. The V and J ends lost 2 bases and 4 bases, in that order; junction bases with no gene match: 8. This CDR3 is 15 amino acids long. CDR3 in DNA: TGCGCCAGCAGCCAATTCATGGGGGGGGTATACGAGCAGTACTTC. Translating gives CASSQFMGGVYEQYF.

This chain joins TRBV6-1 and TRBJ2-7, with D perhaps matching TRBD2 (5 bases). The germline V and J ends were trimmed by 6 bases and 4 bases, with 13 bases remaining between them. The CDR3 extends over 13 amino acids. Germline V gene lookup returns CDR1 MNHNS and CDR2 SASEGT. The CDR3: CASSRRREYEQYF. The CDR3 DNA is TGTGCCAGCAGCAGACGACGGGAATACGAGCAGTACTTC.

The V gene is TRBV18, the J gene TRBJ1-1, with 7 bases fitting TRBD1. The trim removed 4 bases at V and 1 base at J, leaving 6 bases unmatched. The CDR3 loop spans 15 amino acids. CDR1 KGHSH and CDR2 LQKENI come from the germline V gene. The CDR3 DNA is TGTGCCAGCTCACGACAGGGAGCCCAGAACACTGAAGCTTTCTTT. Translation gives CASSRQGAQNTEAFF.

The rearrangement links TRBV4-1 to TRBJ2-3, with TRBD2 matching 11 bases. V trimming: 1 base; J trimming: 5 bases; junction bases outside the gene matches: 5. From germline, CDR1 is MGHRA and CDR2 YSYEKL. The CDR3 covers 16 residues. DNA for the CDR3: TGCGCCAGCAGCCAAGGCGCTGGACTAGCGGGAGATACGCAGTATTTT. As protein: CASSQGAGLAGDTQYF.

This rearrangement joins TRBV9 to TRBJ2-7; 7 bases align to TRBD2. With V trimmed by 4 bases and J by 1 base, 8 bases remained unmatched. CDR1 is SGDLS, CDR2 YYNGEE, per germline. This CDR3 has 15 residues. The CDR3 region is CASSPGGGQSYEQYF. In nucleotides, the CDR3 is TGTGCCAGCAGCCCTGGGGGGGGTCAATCCTACGAGCAGTACTTC.

The chain has TRBV28 and TRBJ2-7; a possible D gene is TRBD1 (5 bases). The CDR3 runs 14 residues. V was pared by 6 bases and J by 2 bases, with 14 bases between. CDR1 and CDR2 (germline): MDHEN, SYDVKM. CDR3 DNA: TGTGCCAGCAGCCCCCCAGGGCTAGCCTACGAGCAGTACTTC. It is translated as CASSPPGLAYEQYF. The entire variable domain, with the rest obtained from reference TRBV28 and TRBJ2-7, is as follows: DVKVTQSSRYLVKRTGEKVFLECVQDMDHENMFWYRQDPGLGLRLIYFSYDVKMKEKGDIPEGYSVSREKKERFSLILESASTNQTSMYLCASSPPGLAYEQYFGPGTRLTVT.

The chain joins TRBV7-9 to TRBJ2-5, with D possibly TRBD1 on 5 matching bases. Trimming left V 2 bases short and J 2 bases short, with 18 bases between. Per germline, CDR1 SEHNR and CDR2 FQNEAQ (reference sequence). This CDR3 has 17 amino acids. In nucleotides, the CDR3 is TGTGCCAGCAGCTTAAGGATTTCCCAGGGCGCTCAAGAGACCCAGTACTTC. It yields the protein CASSLRISQGAQETQYF.

This chain connects TRBV25-1 to TRBJ1-1; 9 positions agree with TRBD1. The CDR3 is 14 residues long. The J segment lost 6 bases and the V segment lost 1 base, leaving 3 bases of the junction unmatched. CDR1 is MGHDK and CDR2 is SYGVNS in the germline V gene. The CDR3 region is CASSEWGQGSEAFF. Written as DNA, the CDR3 is TGTGCCAGCAGTGAATGGGGACAGGGCTCTGAAGCTTTCTTT.

The chain is built from TRBV29-1 and TRBJ2-2, with D unresolved. From germline, CDR1 is SQVTM and CDR2 ANQGSEA. The V and J ends lost 6 bases and 4 bases respectively, with 21 bases between them. The CDR3 totals 16 residues. CDR3 sequence reads: CSVPAYRSESTGELFF. CDR3 DNA sequence: TGCAGCGTACCCGCTTATCGAAGCGAAAGCACCGGGGAGCTGTTTTTT.

This sequence joins TRBV6-5 and TRBJ1-3, with D unclear. Germline CDR1 MNHEY, CDR2 SVGAGI. This CDR3 is 13 amino acids long. Trimming removed 8 bases from V and 1 base from J, with 9 bases in between. The CDR3 sequence is CASSRWSGNTIYF. Here the CDR3 DNA reads TGTGCCAGCTCTCGGTGGTCTGGAAACACCATATATTTT.

The chain carries TRBV30 and TRBJ2-7; perhaps TRBD2 as D (6 bases). The V gene lost 0 bases and the J gene lost 2 bases, with 17 bases spanning the gap. This CDR3 region has 16 residues. Germline assignment: CDR1 GTSNPN and CDR2 SVGIG (reference sequence). The CDR3 DNA follows: TGTGCCTGGAGTGTACGGTTTCGGTGGGAGGCCTACGAGCAGTACTTC. Residues: CAWSVRFRWEAYEQYF.

V usage is TRBV5-5 and J usage is TRBJ1-2; tentative D call: TRBD1 (6 bases). CDR3 length equals 15 residues. Germline CDR1 reads SGHKS; CDR2 reads YYEKEE (reference sequence). V lost 3 bases and J lost 3, with 15 bases in between. CDR3 region: CASSSGQSPYYGYTF. In DNA, the CDR3 is TGTGCCAGCAGCTCCGGACAGTCCCCCTACTATGGCTACACCTTC.

V and J are TRBV6-1 and TRBJ2-5; 8 positions agree with TRBD2. The CDR3 runs to 15 residues. Germline V gene lookup returns CDR1 MNHNS and CDR2 SASEGT. Losses at the gene ends were 4 bases for V and 5 bases for J; bases not matched to a gene: 9. The CDR3 DNA reads TGTGCCAGCAGTGCGCAGCGGGAGTATCGGGAGACCCAGTACTTC. Translation: CASSAQREYRETQYF.

This clone has just one count. The chain couples TRBV12-2 to TRBJ2-7; the table names TRBD1, a call not compared with the DNA. TRBV12-2 counts as a pseudogene. The CDR3 is made up of 16 amino acids. Written as DNA, the CDR3 is TGTGCAAGTCGCTCACCGAACAGCAGGGAAGCGTACGAGCAGTACTTC. As protein: CASRSPNSREAYEQYF.